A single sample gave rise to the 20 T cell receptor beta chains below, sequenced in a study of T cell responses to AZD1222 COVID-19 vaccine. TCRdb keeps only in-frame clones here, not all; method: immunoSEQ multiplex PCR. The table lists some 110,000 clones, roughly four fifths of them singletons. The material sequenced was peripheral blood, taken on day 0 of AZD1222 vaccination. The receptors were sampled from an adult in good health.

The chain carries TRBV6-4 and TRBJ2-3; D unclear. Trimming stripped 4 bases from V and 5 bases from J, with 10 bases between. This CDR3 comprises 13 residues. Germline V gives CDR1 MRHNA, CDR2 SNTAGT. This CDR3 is CASSARDGDTQYF. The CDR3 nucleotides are TGTGCCAGCAGTGCCCGAGATGGAGATACGCAGTATTTT.

The CDR3 protein is CASSLGMNTEAFF. DNA of the CDR3: TGTGCCAGCAGCTTGGGGATGAACACTGAAGCTTTCTTT. The chain combines TRBV11-3 with TRBJ1-1; D call uncertain. This CDR3 has 13 residues. Trimming took 3 bases from V and 0 from J, leaving 5 bases between them. Germline CDR1 and CDR2: SGHNT and YENEEA.

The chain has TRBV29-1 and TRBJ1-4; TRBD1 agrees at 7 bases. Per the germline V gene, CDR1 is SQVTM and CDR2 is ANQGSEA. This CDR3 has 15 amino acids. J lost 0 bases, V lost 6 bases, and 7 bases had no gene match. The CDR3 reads CSVVNRGATNEKLFF. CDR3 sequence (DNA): TGCAGCGTCGTGAACAGGGGTGCAACTAATGAAAAACTGTTTTTT. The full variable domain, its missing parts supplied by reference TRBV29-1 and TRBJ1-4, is SAVISQKPSRDICQRGTSLTIQCQVDSQVTMMFWYRQQPGQSLTLIATANQGSEATYESGFVIDKFPISRPNLTFSTLTVSNMSPEDSSIYLCSVVNRGATNEKLFFGSGTQLSVL.

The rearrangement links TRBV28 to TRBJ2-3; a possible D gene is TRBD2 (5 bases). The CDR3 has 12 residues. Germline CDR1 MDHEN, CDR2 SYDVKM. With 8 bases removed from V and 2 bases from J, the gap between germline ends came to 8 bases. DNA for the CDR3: TGTGCCAGCCTCCGGGACACAGATACGCAGTATTTT. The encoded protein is CASLRDTDTQYF. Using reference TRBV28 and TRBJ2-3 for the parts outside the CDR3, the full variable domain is DVKVTQSSRYLVKRTGEKVFLECVQDMDHENMFWYRQDPGLGLRLIYFSYDVKMKEKGDIPEGYSVSREKKERFSLILESASTNQTSMYLCASLRDTDTQYFGPGTRLTVL.

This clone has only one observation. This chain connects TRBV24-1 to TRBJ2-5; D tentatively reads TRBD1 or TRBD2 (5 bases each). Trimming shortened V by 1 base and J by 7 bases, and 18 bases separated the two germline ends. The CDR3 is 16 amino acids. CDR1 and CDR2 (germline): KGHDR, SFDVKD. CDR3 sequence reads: CATSDFGERDRVTQYF. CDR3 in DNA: TGTGCCACCAGTGATTTCGGCGAGAGGGACCGGGTGACCCAGTACTTC.

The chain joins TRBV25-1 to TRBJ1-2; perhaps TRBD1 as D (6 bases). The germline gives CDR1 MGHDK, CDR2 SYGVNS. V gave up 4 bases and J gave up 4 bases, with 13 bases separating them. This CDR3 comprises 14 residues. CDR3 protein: CASSAQGGTYGYTF. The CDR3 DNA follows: TGTGCCAGCAGTGCCCAAGGGGGGACCTATGGCTACACCTTC.

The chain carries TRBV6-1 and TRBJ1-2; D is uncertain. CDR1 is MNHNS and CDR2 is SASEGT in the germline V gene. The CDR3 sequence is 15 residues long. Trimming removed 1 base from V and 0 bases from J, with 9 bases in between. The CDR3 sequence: CASSEVWVTNYGYTF. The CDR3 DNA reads TGTGCCAGCAGTGAAGTGTGGGTTACTAACTATGGCTACACCTTC.

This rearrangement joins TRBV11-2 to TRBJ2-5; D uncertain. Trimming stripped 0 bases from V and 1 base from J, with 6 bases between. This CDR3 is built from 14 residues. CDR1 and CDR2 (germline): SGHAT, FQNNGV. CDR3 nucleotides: TGTGCCAGCAGCTTAGACGGTGGCCAAGAGACCCAGTACTTC. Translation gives CASSLDGGQETQYF.

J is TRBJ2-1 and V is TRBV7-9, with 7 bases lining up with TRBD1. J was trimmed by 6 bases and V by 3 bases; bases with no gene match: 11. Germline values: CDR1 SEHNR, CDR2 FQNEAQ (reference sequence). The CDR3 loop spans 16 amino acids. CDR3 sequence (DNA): TGTGCCAGCAGCTTGAGACAGGGAACGGTAGGCAATGAGCAGTTCTTC. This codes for CASSLRQGTVGNEQFF.

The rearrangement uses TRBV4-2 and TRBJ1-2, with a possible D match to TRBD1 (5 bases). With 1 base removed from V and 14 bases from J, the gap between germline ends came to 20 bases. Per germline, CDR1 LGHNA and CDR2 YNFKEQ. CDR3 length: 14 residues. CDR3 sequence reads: CASSQADRAPGGTF. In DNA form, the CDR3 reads TGTGCCAGCAGCCAAGCCGACCGGGCCCCCGGGGGGACCTTC.

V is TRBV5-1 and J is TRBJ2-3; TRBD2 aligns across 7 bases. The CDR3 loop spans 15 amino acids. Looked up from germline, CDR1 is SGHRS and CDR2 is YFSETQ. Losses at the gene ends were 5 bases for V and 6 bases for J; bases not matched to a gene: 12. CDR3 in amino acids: CASRGSGTIADTQYF. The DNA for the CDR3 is TGCGCCAGCAGAGGATCCGGGACTATTGCCGATACGCAGTATTTT.

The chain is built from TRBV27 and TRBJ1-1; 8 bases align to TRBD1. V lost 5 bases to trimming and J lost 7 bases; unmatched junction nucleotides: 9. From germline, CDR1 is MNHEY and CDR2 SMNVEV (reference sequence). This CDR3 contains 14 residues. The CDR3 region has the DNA TGTGCCAGCAGTCATACAGGGGGAAGTAGTGAAGCTTTCTTT. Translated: CASSHTGGSSEAFF.

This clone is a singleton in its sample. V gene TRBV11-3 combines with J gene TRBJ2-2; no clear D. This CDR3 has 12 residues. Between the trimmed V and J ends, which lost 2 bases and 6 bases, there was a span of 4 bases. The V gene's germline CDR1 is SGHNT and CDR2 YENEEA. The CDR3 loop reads CASSLLAGELFF. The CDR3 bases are TGTGCCAGCAGCTTATTGGCCGGGGAGCTGTTTTTT. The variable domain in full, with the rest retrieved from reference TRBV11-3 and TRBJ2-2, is EAGVVQSPRYKIIEKKQPVAFWCNPISGHNTLYWYLQNLGQGPELLIRYENEEAVDDSQLPKDRFSAERLKGVDSTLKIQPAELGDSAVYLCASSLLAGELFFGEGSRLTVL.

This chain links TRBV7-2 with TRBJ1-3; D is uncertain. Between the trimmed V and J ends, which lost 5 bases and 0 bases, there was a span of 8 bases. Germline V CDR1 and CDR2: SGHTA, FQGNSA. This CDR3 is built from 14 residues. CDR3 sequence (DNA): TGTGCCAGCAGCCCCGGGATCTCTGGAAACACCATATATTTT. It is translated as CASSPGISGNTIYF. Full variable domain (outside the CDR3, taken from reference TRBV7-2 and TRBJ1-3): GAGVSQSPSNKVTEKGKDVELRCDPISGHTALYWYRQSLGQGLEFLIYFQGNSAPDKSGLPSDRFSAERTGGSVSTLTIQRTQQEDSAVYLCASSPGISGNTIYFGEGSWLTVV.

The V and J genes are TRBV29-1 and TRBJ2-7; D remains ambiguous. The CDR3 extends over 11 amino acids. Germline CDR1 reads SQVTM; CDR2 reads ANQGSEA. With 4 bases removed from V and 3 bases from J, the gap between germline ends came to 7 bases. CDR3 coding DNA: TGCAGCGTTGGTAAAAGCTACGAGCAGTACTTC. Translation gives CSVGKSYEQYF.

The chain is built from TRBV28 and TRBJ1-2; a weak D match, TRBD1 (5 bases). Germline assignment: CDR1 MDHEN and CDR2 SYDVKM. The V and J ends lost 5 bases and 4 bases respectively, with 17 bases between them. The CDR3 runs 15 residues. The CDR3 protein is CASSQGPARGYGYTF. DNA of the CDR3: TGTGCCAGCAGTCAGGGACCGGCGAGGGGCTATGGCTACACCTTC.

CDR3 loop: CASSRTRADTQYF. CDR3 nucleotide sequence: TGTGCCAGCAGCCGAACAAGAGCGGATACGCAGTATTTT. The V gene is TRBV7-8, the J gene TRBJ2-3; D is uncertain. CDR3 length: 13 amino acids. Germline V gene data show CDR1 as SGHVS and CDR2 as FQNEAQ. Trimming left V 5 bases short and J 6 bases short, with 12 bases between.

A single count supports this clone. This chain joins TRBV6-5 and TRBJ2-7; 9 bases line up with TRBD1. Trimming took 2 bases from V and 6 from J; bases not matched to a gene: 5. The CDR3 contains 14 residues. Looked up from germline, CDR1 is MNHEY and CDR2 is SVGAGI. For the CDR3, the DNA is TGTGCCAGCAGTTACGGGACAGGGTTATCCGAGCAGTACTTC. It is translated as CASSYGTGLSEQYF.

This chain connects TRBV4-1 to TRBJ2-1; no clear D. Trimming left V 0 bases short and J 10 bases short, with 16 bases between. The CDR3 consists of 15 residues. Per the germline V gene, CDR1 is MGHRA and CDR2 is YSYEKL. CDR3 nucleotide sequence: TGCGCCAGCAGCCAAGATGAGACAACGACGCTCGAGCAGTTCTTC. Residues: CASSQDETTTLEQFF.

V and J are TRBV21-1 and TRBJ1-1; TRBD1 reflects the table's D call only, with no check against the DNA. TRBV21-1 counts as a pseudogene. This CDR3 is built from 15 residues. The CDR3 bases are TGTGCCAGCAGCAAAGCGCTTCCCAGGGTCCCTGAAGCTTTCTTT. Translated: CASSKALPRVPEAFF.